The rows below give T cell receptor beta chains drawn from one sample of a study of T-cell memory formation after mild COVID-19. TCRdb ran MiXCR on the 5' RACE reads and lists one entry per CDR3 protein. The sample consists of about 410,000 distinct CDR3 sequences, under 25% of them appearing once. Sequences were obtained from PBMCs or a T cell subset sorted from them (not recorded which). These receptors were obtained from an adult woman who had mild COVID-19 (a few samples of this study predate the infection). Cell type and time point are not known. The CDR3 runs from the conserved cysteine through the conserved F or W. Each record gives: V gene, clone size, D gene, J gene, CDR3 DNA, CDR3 protein. The D gene is left open where the match is weak. Rows give clone size only sometimes, using once, few, many, or a class for an expanded clone.

>TRBV3-1|few|NA|TRBJ2-3
TGTGCCAGCAGCCAAGACTCAACGGTCCGGGATACGCAGTATTTT
CASSQDSTVRDTQYF
>TRBV7-8|NA|NA|TRBJ2-6
TGTGCCAGCAGCCTTAGGCCCCGGGATGGGGCCAACGTCCTGACTTTC
CASSLRPRDGANVLTF
>TRBV7-9|few|NA|TRBJ2-7
TGTGCCAGCAGCTTTAGGTTAAACGAGCAGTACTTC
CASSFRLNEQYF
>TRBV20-1|NA|TRBD2|TRBJ2-7
TGCAGTGCTAGTGGGACTAGCGGCTTCTCCTACGAGCAGTACTTC
CSASGTSGFSYEQYF
>TRBV5-1|NA|NA|TRBJ1-1
TGCGCCAGCAGCCAATTCGACACTCTGGAAGCTTTCTTT
CASSQFDTLEAFF
>TRBV6-6|NA|TRBD1|TRBJ2-7
TGTGCCAGCAGTTACCAAGACAGGGACGAGCAGTACTTC
CASSYQDRDEQYF
>TRBV5-1|NA|NA|TRBJ2-1
TGCGCCAGCAGCTTTCTCCCTGAGAATGAGCAGTTCTTC
CASSFLPENEQFF
>TRBV27|few|NA|TRBJ2-4
TGTGCCACCGCGCCCTTGGGGGAGGCCAAAAACATTCAGTACTTC
CATAPLGEAKNIQYF
>TRBV12-3/TRBV12-4|few|NA|TRBJ1-1
TGTGCCAGCAGTTTAAGGTCTCCAGAGGGGAACACTGAAGCTTTCTTT
CASSLRSPEGNTEAFF
>TRBV20-1|NA|NA|TRBJ2-2
TGCAGTGCTCGCGGATGGACGTTAAGCTCCACCGGGGAGCTGTTTTTT
CSARGWTLSSTGELFF
>TRBV4-2|few|TRBD1|TRBJ1-2
TGTGCCAGCAGCCAAGACTTGGGACAGGGGTTGGTCTATGGCTACACCTTC
CASSQDLGQGLVYGYTF